These 29 T cell receptor beta chains were all obtained from the same sample, sequenced in a study of T cell repertoires in aging, cancer and after chemotherapy. Multiplex touch-down PCR with TRB-A/B primers amplified rearranged V-D-J TRB sequences. TCRdb redid the calling of the multiplex PCR reads with MiXCR, one entry per CDR3 protein. The data contain roughly 1,400 distinct CDR3 sequences, roughly 66% of them singletons. Peripheral blood genomic DNA, not sorted cells or RNA, was the template. The sample consisted of blood. The receptors were sampled from a human donor with a blood cancer.

The chain joins TRBV29-1 to TRBJ2-3; D is possibly TRBD1 (8 bases). There are 16 residues in the CDR3. Germline assignment: CDR1 SQVTM and CDR2 ANQGSEA. V gave up 2 bases and J gave up 1 base, with 16 bases separating them. The CDR3 region has the DNA TGCAGCGTTGAATTGGGGGGGACAGGTGGCACAGATACGCAGTATTTT. It yields the protein CSVELGGTGGTDTQYF.

The CDR3 loop reads CASSLAPGTDTQYF. The CDR3 region has the DNA TGTGCCAGCAGCTTAGCCCCCGGCACAGATACGCAGTATTTT. J is TRBJ2-3 and V is TRBV7-2; D is unresolved. The CDR3 is 14 amino acids. Germline values: CDR1 SGHTA, CDR2 FQGNSA. Trimming took 0 bases from V and 1 from J, leaving 5 bases between them.

The CDR3 DNA is TGTGCCAGCAGCAGGAGTCCGGGTCTCAGAGAAGAGACCCAGTACTTC. Translated: CASSRSPGLREETQYF. The chain has TRBV11-1 and TRBJ2-5; D is unclear. Per germline, CDR1 SGHAT and CDR2 FQDESV (reference sequence). The V and J ends lost 5 bases and 3 bases respectively, with 19 bases between them. The CDR3 totals 16 residues.

The genes are TRBV29-1 and TRBJ1-1, with TRBD1 identical over 11 bases. J lost 4 bases, V lost 7 bases, and 5 bases had no gene match. Germline-derived CDR1 and CDR2 are SQVTM and ANQGSEA. This CDR3 has 13 amino acids. The CDR3 here is CSAEGQGGTEAFF. CDR3 coding DNA: TGCAGCGCCGAGGGACAGGGGGGCACTGAAGCTTTCTTT.

CDR3 nucleotide sequence: TGCAGCGGGTCTAGCGGAGTCACAGATACGCAGTATTTT. It codes for CSGSSGVTDTQYF. The J gene is TRBJ2-3, the V gene TRBV29-1, with 7 bases identical to TRBD2. The CDR3 has 13 residues. Germline V gene lookup returns CDR1 SQVTM and CDR2 ANQGSEA. The J segment lost 2 bases and the V segment lost 7 bases, leaving 6 bases of the junction unmatched.

The CDR3 nucleotides read TGCAGCGCCCGGACTAGCGGCCCTTCGTCTACATACGAGCAGTACTTC. Encoded protein: CSARTSGPSSTYEQYF. V usage is TRBV29-1 and J usage is TRBJ2-7; 10 bases are a match to TRBD2. Germline-derived CDR1 and CDR2 are SQVTM and ANQGSEA. The trim removed 7 bases at V and 4 bases at J, leaving 16 bases unmatched. The CDR3 runs 16 residues.

The chain recombines TRBV6-5 with TRBJ2-3; 7 positions match TRBD1. CDR3 length: 13 amino acids. Germline-derived CDR1 and CDR2 are MNHEY and SVGAGI. Losses at the gene ends were 6 bases for V and 7 bases for J; bases not matched to a gene: 7. The CDR3 coding sequence is TGTGCCAGCAGAGCCCAGGGGGTTAATACGCAGTATTTT. Amino acids: CASRAQGVNTQYF.

The chain is built from TRBV12-3 or TRBV12-4 and TRBJ1-5; D is perhaps TRBD1 (5 bases). The CDR3 runs to 13 residues. V gave up 9 bases and J gave up 3 bases, with 12 bases separating them. In DNA form, the CDR3 reads TGTGCCAGTCAGGGTGTTTTCAATCAGCCCCAGCATTTT. It yields the protein CASQGVFNQPQHF.

The rearrangement links TRBV5-3 to TRBJ1-2; tentative D call: TRBD1 (6 bases). TRBV5-3 has ORF status, its function being uncertain. The CDR3 sequence is 15 residues long. The V gene lost 8 bases and the J gene lost 4 bases, with 21 bases spanning the gap. The CDR3 coding sequence is TGTGCCAGCAGCAGGGACCCAGGGGACATCTATGGCTACACCTTC. It encodes CASSRDPGDIYGYTF.

This clonotype was recorded once. The chain joins TRBV5-6 to TRBJ1-5, with D unclear. With 4 bases removed from V and 7 bases from J, the gap between germline ends came to 12 bases. This CDR3 is 13 amino acids long. The germline CDR1 and CDR2 sequences are SGHDT and YYEEEE. The CDR3 sequence is CASSREGGQPQHF. The CDR3 DNA follows: TGTGCCAGCAGCAGGGAGGGCGGCCAGCCCCAGCATTTT.

The rearrangement uses TRBV6-1 and TRBJ1-2; TRBD1 matches 8 bases. V shed 6 bases, J shed 4 bases, and the junction held 7 bases outside the gene matches. The CDR3 extends over 14 amino acids. The V gene's germline CDR1 is MNHNS and CDR2 SASEGT. The CDR3 protein is CASRGQGTVYGYTF. The CDR3 nucleotides are TGTGCCAGCAGAGGACAGGGTACCGTCTATGGCTACACCTTC.

This rearrangement joins TRBV29-1 to TRBJ1-2; D is unresolved. Germline CDR1 and CDR2: SQVTM and ANQGSEA. V shed 3 bases and J shed 4 bases, with 9 bases lying between them. The CDR3 covers 12 residues. CDR3 bases: TGCAGCGTTGATTCAAGTCCCTATGGCTACACCTTC. It encodes CSVDSSPYGYTF.

V gene TRBV6-5 combines with J gene TRBJ2-5; no firm D call. This CDR3 spans 15 amino acids. V shed 0 bases and J shed 5 bases, with 13 bases lying between them. The germline V gene has CDR1 MNHEY and CDR2 SVGAGI. The CDR3 DNA reads as TGTGCCAGCAGTTACTCAGAAGGGCCCTGGGAGACCCAGTACTTC. As protein: CASSYSEGPWETQYF.

The CDR3: CASSSGQGFAGELFF. DNA of the CDR3: TGTGCCAGCAGTTCGGGACAGGGGTTCGCCGGGGAGCTGTTTTTT. V and J are TRBV27 and TRBJ2-2; the match to TRBD1 covers 10 bases. V lost 4 bases and J lost 6; bases outside the gene matches: 5. Germline CDR1 is MNHEY and CDR2 is SMNVEV (reference sequence). The CDR3 length is 15 residues.

The rearrangement links TRBV6-5 to TRBJ1-1; TRBD1 aligns across 8 bases. There are 15 residues in the CDR3. Germline CDR1 MNHEY, CDR2 SVGAGI. Trimming cost V 6 bases and J 0 bases; bases outside gene matches: 6. CDR3 loop: CASRAAGGLNTEAFF. The CDR3 nucleotides are TGTGCCAGCAGGGCGGCAGGGGGCTTGAACACTGAAGCTTTCTTT.

This chain uses TRBV6-5 with TRBJ1-1; weak D call: TRBD1 (5 bases). Germline CDR1 reads MNHEY; CDR2 reads SVGAGI. Trimming shortened V by 0 bases and J by 4 bases, and 12 bases separated the two germline ends. The CDR3 sequence is 15 residues long. DNA for the CDR3: TGTGCCAGCAGTTACTCGGGAGGGGTCAGCACTGAAGCTTTCTTT. Translating gives CASSYSGGVSTEAFF.

This chain links TRBV12-3 or TRBV12-4 with TRBJ1-2; TRBD1 is a possible D gene (6 bases). The V end lost 6 bases, the J end lost 4 bases, and 18 bases lay between the germline ends. The CDR3 is 15 residues long. CDR3 sequence (DNA): TGTGCCAGCAGCCCCAGTGCGGGGGCGACCTATGGCTACACCTTC. Its translation: CASSPSAGATYGYTF.

Here the CDR3 reads CASSPSVTYEQYF. In DNA form, the CDR3 reads TGTGCCAGCAGTCCCTCGGTTACCTACGAGCAGTACTTC. The genes are TRBV12-3 or TRBV12-4 and TRBJ2-7; D gene ambiguous. This CDR3 region has 13 residues. The ends were cut back, 5 bases at V and 2 bases at J, with 10 bases in the middle.

The V call is TRBV29-1, the J call TRBJ1-2; 8 nucleotides match TRBD1. V lost 8 bases, J lost 2 bases, and 4 bases stayed unmatched. Germline V gives CDR1 SQVTM, CDR2 ANQGSEA. CDR3 size: 12 residues. CDR3 bases: TGCAGCTATTACAGGGGGAACTATGGCTACACCTTC. Its protein is CSYYRGNYGYTF.

This clonotype was observed a few times. The CDR3 nucleotides are TGTGCCTGGAGTGGCCGGACTAGCGGCACAGATACGCAGTATTTT. Translation gives CAWSGRTSGTDTQYF. The chain is built from TRBV30 and TRBJ2-3; 9 nucleotides line up with TRBD2. Germline V gene lookup returns CDR1 GTSNPN and CDR2 SVGIG (reference sequence). The J segment lost 1 base and the V segment lost 1 base, leaving 3 bases of the junction unmatched. This CDR3 spans 15 amino acids.

The rearrangement uses TRBV6-5 and TRBJ1-2; 8 bases line up with TRBD1. Unmatched junction bases numbered 3, after V lost 8 bases and J lost 4 bases. This CDR3 comprises 12 residues. Germline loops: CDR1 MNHEY, CDR2 SVGAGI. The CDR3 coding sequence is TGTGCCAGCCATACAGGGGGCTATGGCTACACCTTC. Protein: CASHTGGYGYTF.

This clonotype was counted only a few times. This chain joins TRBV12-3 or TRBV12-4 and TRBJ1-5; 8 bases are shared with TRBD1. The V gene end was trimmed by 6 bases and the J gene end by 7 bases; junction bases not matched to a gene: 11. This CDR3 is 15 amino acids long. The CDR3 DNA reads TGTGCCAGCAGCACCGGACAGGGTCTTGAACAGCCCCAGCATTTT. Protein: CASSTGQGLEQPQHF.

The CDR3 reads CASSPGLAGGTDTQYF. The CDR3 bases are TGTGCCAGCAGTCCGGGACTAGCGGGGGGCACAGATACGCAGTATTTT. The J gene is TRBJ2-3, the V gene TRBV11-1, with 14 bases identical to TRBD2. CDR1 is SGHAT and CDR2 is FQDESV in the germline V gene (reference sequence). CDR3 length equals 16 residues. Trimming at V came to 6 bases and at J to 1 base, leaving 3 bases not matched to a gene. Using reference TRBV11-1 and TRBJ2-3 for the parts outside the CDR3, the full variable domain is EAEVAQSPRYKITEKSQAVAFWCDPISGHATLYWYRQILGQGPELLVQFQDESVVDDSQLPKDRFSAERLKGVDSTLKIQPAELGDSAMYLCASSPGLAGGTDTQYFGPGTRLTVL.

This chain links TRBV29-1 with TRBJ2-3; 9 bases are a match to TRBD2. V dropped 3 bases and J dropped 2; count of bases not matched to a gene: 12. The CDR3 loop spans 17 amino acids. The V gene's germline CDR1 is SQVTM and CDR2 ANQGSEA. The CDR3 reads CSVDFGLAGVNTDTQYF. CDR3 in DNA: TGCAGCGTTGACTTCGGGTTAGCGGGAGTGAACACAGATACGCAGTATTTT.

To note about this clonotype: One end of the junction fails to match germline, which may point to a read error. The J gene is TRBJ2-7, the V gene TRBV6-5; 10 nucleotides agree with TRBD2. There are 13 residues in the CDR3. Germline V gene lookup returns CDR1 MNHEY and CDR2 SVGAGI. The CDR3 DNA is TGCGCCAGCAGCCCGGGACTAGCGAACGAGCAGTACTTC. Protein product: CASSPGLANEQYF.

About this clonotype: At one of its ends the junction is not consistent with the germline gene, which may arise from a read error. The chain employs TRBV6-5 and TRBJ1-2; D ambiguous. The CDR3 length is 16 residues. Germline assignment: CDR1 MNHEY and CDR2 SVGAGI. CDR3: CASSSTGLGSQYGYTF. In DNA form, the CDR3 reads TGTGCCAGCAGTTCAACTGGGCTCGGGAGTCAGTATGGCTACACCTTT.

V usage is TRBV29-1 and J usage is TRBJ2-7; D is possibly TRBD1 or TRBD2 (5 bases each). The V gene lost 6 bases and the J gene lost 0 bases, with 21 bases spanning the gap. Germline-derived CDR1 and CDR2 are SQVTM and ANQGSEA. The CDR3 totals 16 residues. The CDR3, as DNA: TGCAGCGTCAGTCCTGGGACGCAGAACCCCTCCTACGAGCAGTACTTC. Its translation is CSVSPGTQNPSYEQYF.

The rearrangement links TRBV12-3 or TRBV12-4 to TRBJ2-6; no reliable D call. The CDR3 is 14 residues long. The V gene lost 5 bases and the J gene lost 2 bases, with 7 bases spanning the gap. The CDR3 spells CASSPSAGANVLTF. The DNA of the CDR3 is TGTGCCAGCAGTCCCTCGGCTGGGGCCAACGTCCTGACTTTC.

This chain joins TRBV27 and TRBJ1-6, with 8 positions matching TRBD1. Trimming took 5 bases from V and 9 from J; bases not matched to a gene: 6. In germline, CDR1 is MNHEY, CDR2 SMNVEV (reference sequence). CDR3 size: 14 residues. Here the CDR3 DNA reads TGTGCCAGCAGTCCAGGGACAGGAGGTTCACCCCTCCACTTT. Amino acid sequence: CASSPGTGGSPLHF.